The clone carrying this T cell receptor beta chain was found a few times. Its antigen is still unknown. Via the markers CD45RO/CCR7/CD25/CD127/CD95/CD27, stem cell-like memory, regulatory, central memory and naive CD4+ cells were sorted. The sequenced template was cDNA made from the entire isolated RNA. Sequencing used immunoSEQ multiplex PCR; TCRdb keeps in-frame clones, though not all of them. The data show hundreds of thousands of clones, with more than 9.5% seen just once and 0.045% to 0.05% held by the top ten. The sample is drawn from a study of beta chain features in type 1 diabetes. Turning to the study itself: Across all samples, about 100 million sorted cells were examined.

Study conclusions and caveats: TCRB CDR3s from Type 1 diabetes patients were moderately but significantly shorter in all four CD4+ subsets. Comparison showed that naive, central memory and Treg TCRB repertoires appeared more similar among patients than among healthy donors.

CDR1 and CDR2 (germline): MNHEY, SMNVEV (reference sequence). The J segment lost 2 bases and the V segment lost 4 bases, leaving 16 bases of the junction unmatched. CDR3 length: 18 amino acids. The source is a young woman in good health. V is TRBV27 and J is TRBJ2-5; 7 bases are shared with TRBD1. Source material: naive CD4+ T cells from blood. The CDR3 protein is CASSWTPLPGGRQETQYF. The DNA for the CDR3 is TGTGCCAGCAGTTGGACCCCTCTTCCAGGGGGTCGACAAGAGACCCAGTACTTC.